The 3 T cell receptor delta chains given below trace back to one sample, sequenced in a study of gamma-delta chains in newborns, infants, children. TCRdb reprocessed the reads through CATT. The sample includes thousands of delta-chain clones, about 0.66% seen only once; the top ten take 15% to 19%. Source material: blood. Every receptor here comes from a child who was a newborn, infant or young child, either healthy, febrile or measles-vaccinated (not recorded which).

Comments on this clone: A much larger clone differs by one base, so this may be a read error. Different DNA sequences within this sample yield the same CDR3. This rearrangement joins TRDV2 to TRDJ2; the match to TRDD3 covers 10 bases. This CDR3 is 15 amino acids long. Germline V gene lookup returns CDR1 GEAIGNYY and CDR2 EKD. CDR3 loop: CACDTGGSLTAQLFF. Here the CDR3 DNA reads TGTGCCTGCGACACTGGGGGATCTTTGACAGCACAACTCTTCTTT.

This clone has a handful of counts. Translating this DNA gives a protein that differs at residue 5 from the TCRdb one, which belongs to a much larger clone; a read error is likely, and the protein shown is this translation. CDR3 loop: CACDIVLGDTAWDTRQMFF. The CDR3 coding sequence is TGTGCCTGTGACATCGTACTGGGGGATACGGCCTGGGACACCCGACAGATGTTTTTC. The chain joins TRDV2 to TRDJ3; 13 bases agree with TRDD3. The CDR3 is made up of 19 amino acids. Per germline, CDR1 GEAIGNYY and CDR2 EKD. V trimming: 2 bases; J trimming: 2 bases; junction bases outside the gene matches: 5.

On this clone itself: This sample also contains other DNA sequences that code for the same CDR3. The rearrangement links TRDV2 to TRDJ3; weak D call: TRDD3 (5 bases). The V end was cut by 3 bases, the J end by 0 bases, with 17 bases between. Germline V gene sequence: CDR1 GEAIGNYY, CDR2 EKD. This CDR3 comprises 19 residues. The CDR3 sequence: CACDAIGDTSSWDTRQMFF. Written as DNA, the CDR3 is TGTGCCTGTGACGCTATAGGGGACACGAGCTCCTGGGACACCCGACAGATGTTTTTC.